This TCR beta chain was captured in a study of graft-versus-host responses after intestinal transplantation. Findings of the study overall: Some GvH clones appeared in ileal mucosa or blood before recipient bone marrow.

This CDR3 spans 15 amino acids. Germline V gene sequence: CDR1 SGHTA, CDR2 FQGNSA. The V and J ends lost 5 bases and 3 bases, in that order; junction bases with no gene match: 7. This clone was picked up a small number of times. Co-plating was performed using about 200,000 CFSE-labeled responder cells and about 200,000 irradiated, violet-dye-labeled stimulator cells. Following the reaction, CD3+CD4+ and CD3+CD8+ responders that were proliferating and CFSE-low underwent sorting. Only in-frame clones appear in the TCRdb table, and some are missing; sequencing was by immunoSEQ multiplex PCR. The data show 15,000 to 20,000 clones, roughly 33% seen once.

The chain has TRBV7-2 and TRBJ2-7; 10 bases agree with TRBD2. The sample in question was alloreactive CD4+ T cells from a mixed lymphocyte reaction culture, obtained before transplantation. Sample subset: CFSE-low proliferating T cells sorted from approximately 6-day pre-transplant mixed lymphocyte reaction (GvH or HvG direction). The receptor was derived from a human patient who was an organ donor for intestinal transplantation. CDR3 loop: CASSPLAGGNYEQYF. CDR3 DNA: TGTGCCAGCAGCCCCTTAGCGGGAGGAAACTACGAGCAGTACTTC. The whole variable domain, remainder taken from reference TRBV7-2 and TRBJ2-7, is GAGVSQSPSNKVTEKGKDVELRCDPISGHTALYWYRQSLGQGLEFLIYFQGNSAPDKSGLPSDRFSAERTGGSVSTLTIQRTQQEDSAVYLCASSPLAGGNYEQYFGPGTRLTVT.